This TCR beta chain was sequenced for a study of cytomegalovirus exposure and HLA in healthy donors. Amplification used 60 Vbeta primers and 13 Jbeta primers. Clones were read by immunoSEQ multiplex PCR, and TCRdb kept only the in-frame ones, dropping some. The sample table sets out approximately 190,000 clones. Study-wide points: According to an earlier analysis, most TCR beta V segments yielded productive rearrangements about 90% or about 30% of the time.

In regard to this clone: What it binds is not known.

The specimen was PBMCs. The origin of this receptor is a boy between 5 and 17 years old in good health and CMV-seronegative.

The CDR3 reads CSVDATETAHYGYTF. The DNA of the CDR3 is TGCAGCGTTGATGCCACAGAGACCGCGCACTATGGCTACACCTTC. The rearrangement joins TRBV29-1 to TRBJ1-2; the D is unclear. This CDR3 has 15 residues. Per germline, CDR1 SQVTM and CDR2 ANQGSEA. The germline V and J ends were trimmed by 3 bases and 3 bases, with 17 bases remaining between them. Variable domain in full (rest from reference TRBV29-1 and TRBJ1-2): SAVISQKPSRDICQRGTSLTIQCQVDSQVTMMFWYRQQPGQSLTLIATANQGSEATYESGFVIDKFPISRPNLTFSTLTVSNMSPEDSSIYLCSVDATETAHYGYTFGSGTRLTVV.